These 7 T cell receptor beta chains originate from one sample sequenced in a study of blood T cells in healthy people across ages. The second PCR ran about 6 to 12 cycles with a sample-barcoded 5' primer and J-beta primers. MiXCR, run by TCRdb on the 5' RACE reads, gives a single entry per CDR3 protein. The sample gives around 940,000 distinct CDR3 sequences, 51% of which show up once; roughly a fifth is in the top ten. Source material: blood. The origin of the receptors is a woman aged 55 to 70 in good health.

J is TRBJ2-1 and V is TRBV3-1; 7 bases are shared with TRBD2. Germline V CDR1 and CDR2: LGHDT, YNNKEL (reference sequence). After removal of 4 bases from V and 3 bases from J, the junction contained 6 bases not matched to a gene. The CDR3 contains 15 residues. CDR3 protein: CASSPAGTNYNEQFF. CDR3 in DNA: TGTGCCAGCAGCCCCGCCGGGACTAACTACAATGAGCAGTTCTTC.

The V gene is TRBV12-3 or TRBV12-4, the J gene TRBJ2-3; the D gene is possibly TRBD2 (6 bases). The CDR3 covers 15 residues. Trimming cost V 1 base and J 2 bases, with 10 bases left between them. CDR3 in DNA: TGTGCCAGCAGTTTAGTGGGACTTCTCACAGATACGCAGTATTTT. It translates to CASSLVGLLTDTQYF.

This clonotype has a count of ten or more. This chain joins TRBV5-6 and TRBJ1-2; 8 bases fit TRBD1. Germline CDR1 is SGHDT and CDR2 is YYEEEE. The CDR3 has 14 amino acids. Trimming took 4 bases from V and 4 from J; bases not matched to a gene: 6. CDR3 in DNA: TGTGCCAGCAGCCCTGGGACAGGATCCTATGGCTACACCTTC. Translating gives CASSPGTGSYGYTF.

This clonotype was recorded once. This may be a read error: a much more frequent sequence differs by one nucleotide. The chain employs TRBV29-1 and TRBJ2-7; tentative D call: TRBD2 (6 bases). The assigned J gene may be wrong: the sequence end matches TRBJ2-5 better. This CDR3 spans 12 amino acids. Germline V lookup: CDR1 SQVTM, CDR2 ANQGSEA. This CDR3 is CSSQGEEETQYF. CDR3 in DNA: TGCAGCTCGCAAGGGGAGGAAGAGACCCAGTACTTC.

This clonotype has more than one count but fewer than ten. V gene TRBV10-3 combines with J gene TRBJ2-1; D assignment may be TRBD1 or TRBD2 (6 bases each). The length of the CDR3 is 14 residues. Germline loops: CDR1 ENHRY, CDR2 SYGVKD. V lost 1 base and J lost 6, with 10 bases in between. The DNA of the CDR3 is TGTGCCATCAGTGAGTATGGAGGGGGCAATGAGCAGTTCTTC. Translating gives CAISEYGGGNEQFF.

This clonotype was counted ten times or more. The V and J genes are TRBV20-1 and TRBJ2-5; D possibly uses TRBD1 or TRBD2 (7 bases each). With 6 bases removed from V and 11 bases from J, the gap between germline ends came to 28 bases. This CDR3 region has 15 residues. Per germline, CDR1 DFQATT and CDR2 SNEGSKA (reference sequence). The CDR3 reads CSADHRRQGGREQYF. The CDR3 nucleotides read TGCAGTGCCGACCACCGCAGACAGGGAGGGAGGGAGCAGTACTTC.

CDR3 region: CASVMCHLQGETYEQYF. The CDR3 bases are TGTGCCAGCGTAATGTGCCACCTACAGGGGGAAACCTACGAGCAGTACTTC. The chain links TRBV21-1 to TRBJ2-7; the tabulated D call, TRBD1, remains unverified against the DNA. TRBV21-1 is listed as a pseudogene. This CDR3 is built from 17 residues.